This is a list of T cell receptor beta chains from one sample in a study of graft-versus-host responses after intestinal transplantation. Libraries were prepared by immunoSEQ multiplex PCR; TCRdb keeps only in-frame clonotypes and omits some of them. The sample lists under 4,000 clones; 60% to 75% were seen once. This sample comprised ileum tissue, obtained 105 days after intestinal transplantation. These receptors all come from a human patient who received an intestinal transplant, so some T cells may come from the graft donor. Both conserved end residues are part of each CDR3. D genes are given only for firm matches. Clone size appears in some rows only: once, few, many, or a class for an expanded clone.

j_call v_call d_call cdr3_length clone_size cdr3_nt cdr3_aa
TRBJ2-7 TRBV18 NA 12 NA TGTGCCAGCTCACCAGGGGTGGGCGAGCAGTACTTC CASSPGVGEQYF
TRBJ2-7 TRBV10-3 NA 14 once TGTGCCATCAGTGAGTCTGTGCCCGCCTACGAGCAGTACTTC CAISESVPAYEQYF
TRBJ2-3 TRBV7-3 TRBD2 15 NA TGTGCCAGCAGCCAACCCGCGGGAGGCACAGATACGCAGTATTTT CASSQPAGGTDTQYF
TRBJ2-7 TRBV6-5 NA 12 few TGTGCCAGCGGAGGCCAGTATGGGGAAAAGTACTTC CASGGQYGEKYF
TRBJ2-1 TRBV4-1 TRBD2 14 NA TGCGCCAGCAGCCAAGGGGACTATTACAATGAGCAGTTCTTC CASSQGDYYNEQFF
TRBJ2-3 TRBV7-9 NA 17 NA TGTGCCAGCAGCTCCCGGACCGGGACCGTTCAACGTGGTGCGCAGTATTTT CASSSRTGTVQRGAQYF
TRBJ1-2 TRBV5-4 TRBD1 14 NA TGTGCCAGCAGCTTACAGGGGGCGAACTATGGCTACACCTTC CASSLQGANYGYTF
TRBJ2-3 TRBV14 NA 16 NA TGTGCCAGCAGCCAAGAGGGACCGCTTGGCACAGATACGCAGTATTTT CASSQEGPLGTDTQYF
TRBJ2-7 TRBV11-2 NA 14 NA TGTGCCAGCAGCTTAGATGGGGTCCCCTACGAGCAGTACTTC CASSLDGVPYEQYF
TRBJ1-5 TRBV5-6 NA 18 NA TGTGCCAGCAGCTTGGCGGTCTGGGGGTGGCATGCCATCCAGCCCCAGCATTTT CASSLAVWGWHAIQPQHF
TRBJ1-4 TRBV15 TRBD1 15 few TGTGCCACCGACCGCGGGGGAGGGGGCCGGGAAAAACTGTTTTTT CATDRGGGGREKLFF